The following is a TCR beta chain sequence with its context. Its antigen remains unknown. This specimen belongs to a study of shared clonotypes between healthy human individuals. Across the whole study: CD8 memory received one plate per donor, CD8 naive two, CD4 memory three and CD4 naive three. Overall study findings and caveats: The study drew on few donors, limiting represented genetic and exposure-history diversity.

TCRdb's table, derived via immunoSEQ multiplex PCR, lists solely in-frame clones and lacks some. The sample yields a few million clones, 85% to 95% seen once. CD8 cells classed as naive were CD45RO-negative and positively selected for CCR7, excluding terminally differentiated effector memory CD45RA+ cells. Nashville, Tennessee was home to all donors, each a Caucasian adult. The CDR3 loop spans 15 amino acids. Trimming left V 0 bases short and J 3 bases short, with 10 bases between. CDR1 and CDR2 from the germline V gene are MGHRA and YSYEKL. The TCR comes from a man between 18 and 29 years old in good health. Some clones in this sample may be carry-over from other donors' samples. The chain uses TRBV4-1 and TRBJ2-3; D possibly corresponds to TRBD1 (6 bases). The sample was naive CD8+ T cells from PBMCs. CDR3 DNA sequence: TGCGCCAGCAGCCAAGACCCAAGGGGGACAGATACGCAGTATTTT. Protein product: CASSQDPRGTDTQYF.